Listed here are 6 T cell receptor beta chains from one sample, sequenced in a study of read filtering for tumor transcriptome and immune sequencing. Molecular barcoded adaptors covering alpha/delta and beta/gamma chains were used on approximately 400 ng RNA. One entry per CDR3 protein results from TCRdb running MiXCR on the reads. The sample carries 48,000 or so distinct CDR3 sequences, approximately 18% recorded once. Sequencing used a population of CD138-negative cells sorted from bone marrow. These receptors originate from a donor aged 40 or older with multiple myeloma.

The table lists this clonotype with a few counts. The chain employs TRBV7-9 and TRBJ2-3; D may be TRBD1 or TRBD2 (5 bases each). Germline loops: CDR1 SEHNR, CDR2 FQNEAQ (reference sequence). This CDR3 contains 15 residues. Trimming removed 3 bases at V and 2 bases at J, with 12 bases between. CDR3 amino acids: CASSFRSGPTDTQYF. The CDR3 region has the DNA TGTGCCAGCAGCTTTCGGTCGGGGCCCACAGATACGCAGTATTTT.

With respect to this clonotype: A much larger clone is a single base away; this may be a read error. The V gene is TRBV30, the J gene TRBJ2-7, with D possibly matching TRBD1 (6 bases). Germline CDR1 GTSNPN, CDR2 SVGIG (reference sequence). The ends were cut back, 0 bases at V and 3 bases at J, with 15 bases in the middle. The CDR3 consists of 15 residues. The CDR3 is CAWSVGAGMSYEQYF. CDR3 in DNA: TGTGCCTGGAGTGTGGGGGCAGGGATGAGCTACGAGCAGTACTTC.

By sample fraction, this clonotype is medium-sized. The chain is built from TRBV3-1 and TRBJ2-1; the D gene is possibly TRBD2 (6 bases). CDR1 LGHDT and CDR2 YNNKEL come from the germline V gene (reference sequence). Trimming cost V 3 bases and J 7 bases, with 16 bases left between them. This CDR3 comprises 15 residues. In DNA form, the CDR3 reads TGTGCCAGCAGCCAGAGGCGGGACGTGCTAAATGAGCAGTTCTTC. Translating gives CASSQRRDVLNEQFF.

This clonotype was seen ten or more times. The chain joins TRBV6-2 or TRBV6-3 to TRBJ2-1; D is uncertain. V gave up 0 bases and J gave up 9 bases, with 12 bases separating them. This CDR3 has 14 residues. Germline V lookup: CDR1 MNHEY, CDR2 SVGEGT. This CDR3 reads CASSYSPGRLEQFF. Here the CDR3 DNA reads TGTGCCAGCAGTTACTCCCCGGGCCGCCTTGAGCAGTTCTTC.

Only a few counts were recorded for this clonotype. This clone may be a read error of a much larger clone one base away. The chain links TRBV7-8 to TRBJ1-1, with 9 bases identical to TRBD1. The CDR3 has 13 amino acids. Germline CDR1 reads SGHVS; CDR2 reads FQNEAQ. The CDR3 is CASLDRGNTEASF. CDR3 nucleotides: TGTGCCAGCTTGGACAGGGGAAACACTGAAGCTTCCTTT.

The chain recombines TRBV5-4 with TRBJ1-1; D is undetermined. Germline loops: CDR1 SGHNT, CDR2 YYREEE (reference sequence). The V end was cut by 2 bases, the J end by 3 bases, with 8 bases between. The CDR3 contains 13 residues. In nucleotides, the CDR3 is TGTGCCAGCAGCTTTGGCGGGGACACTGAAGCTTTCTTT. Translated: CASSFGGDTEAFF.